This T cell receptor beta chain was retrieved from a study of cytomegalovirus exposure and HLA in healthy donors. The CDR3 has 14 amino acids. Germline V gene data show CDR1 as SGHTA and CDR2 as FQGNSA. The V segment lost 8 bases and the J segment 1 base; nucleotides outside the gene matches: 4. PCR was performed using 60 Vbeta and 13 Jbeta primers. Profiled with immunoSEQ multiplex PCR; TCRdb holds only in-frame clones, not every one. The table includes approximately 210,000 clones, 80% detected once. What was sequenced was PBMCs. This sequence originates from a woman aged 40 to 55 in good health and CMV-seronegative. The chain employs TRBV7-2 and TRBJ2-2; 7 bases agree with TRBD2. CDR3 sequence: CASRGVLNTGELFF. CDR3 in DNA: TGTGCCAGCCGGGGGGTTCTGAACACCGGGGAGCTGTTTTTT.